This passage covers 8 T cell receptor beta chains from one sample sequenced in a study of post-analysis software for immune sequencing data. Study outcomes and limitations: Controls showed lower frequencies than patients for 4 or 5 TRBV segments, and TRBV5-6, TRBV5-1 and TRBV20-1 were among these.

Unique-molecular-identifier-tagged TCR beta cDNA libraries were used. One entry per CDR3 protein, called by TCRdb with MiXCR from the PCR reads. The table has approximately 660,000 distinct CDR3 sequences, roughly three fifths seen once. These TCRs' antigens remain unknown. Material for sequencing was blood. The receptors were gathered from a girl between 2 and 10 years old with multiple sclerosis.

This clonotype was found a few times. The V and J genes are TRBV6-5 and TRBJ2-3, with unresolved D. Per the germline V gene, CDR1 is MNHEY and CDR2 is SVGAGI. The V gene lost 6 bases and the J gene lost 5 bases, with 12 bases spanning the gap. CDR3 size: 13 residues. The CDR3 nucleotides are TGTGCCAGCAGCCAACAGCGAGGAGATACGCAGTATTTT. Translation: CASSQQRGDTQYF.

V gene TRBV5-6 combines with J gene TRBJ2-5, with 7 positions matching TRBD1. In germline, CDR1 is SGHDT, CDR2 YYEEEE. This CDR3 is 15 amino acids long. Trimming took 3 bases from V and 0 from J; bases not matched to a gene: 5. Written as DNA, the CDR3 is TGTGCCAGCAGCTGGACAGGCCTGAACCAAGAGACCCAGTACTTC. Protein product: CASSWTGLNQETQYF.

This clonotype was seen just once. The J gene is TRBJ2-3, the V gene TRBV7-8, with a tentative D call TRBD1 (5 bases). The CDR3 runs to 15 residues. Germline CDR1 is SGHVS and CDR2 is FQNEAQ. V lost 2 bases to trimming and J lost 0 bases, with 9 bases between them. The CDR3, as DNA: TGTGCCAGCAGCTTAACAGGTCCTAGCACAGATACGCAGTATTTT. This sequence encodes CASSLTGPSTDTQYF. Filled out from reference TRBV7-8 and TRBJ2-3, the complete variable domain reads GAGVSQSPRYKVAKRGQDVALRCDPISGHVSLFWYQQALGQGPEFLTYFQNEAQLDKSGLPSDRFFAERPEGSVSTLKIQRTQQEDSAVYLCASSLTGPSTDTQYFGPGTRLTVL.

The chain carries TRBV5-6 and TRBJ2-1; 10 bases are shared with TRBD2. From germline, CDR1 is SGHDT and CDR2 YYEEEE. This CDR3 region has 16 residues. After removal of 6 bases from V and 4 bases from J, the junction contained 10 bases not matched to a gene. The CDR3 region is CASTRMASGRYNEQFF. The CDR3 DNA reads TGTGCCAGCACCCGGATGGCTAGCGGGAGATACAATGAGCAGTTCTTC.

The V call is TRBV20-1, the J call TRBJ1-1; 8 positions match TRBD1. Germline V lookup: CDR1 DFQATT, CDR2 SNEGSKA (reference sequence). J gave up 7 bases and V 0 bases, and 4 bases lay outside the gene matches. The CDR3 length is 13 residues. CDR3 region: CSAREQGGSEAFF. The CDR3 coding sequence is TGCAGTGCTAGAGAACAGGGGGGGAGTGAAGCTTTCTTT.

The chain links TRBV7-2 to TRBJ2-5, with D unclear. The CDR3 extends over 15 amino acids. V was cut by 5 bases and J by 5 bases, with 18 bases left in between. Per germline, CDR1 SGHTA and CDR2 FQGNSA. The CDR3 is CASSQVVHGPETQYF. CDR3 coding DNA: TGTGCCAGCAGCCAAGTAGTCCACGGTCCGGAGACCCAGTACTTC.

This chain joins TRBV28 and TRBJ2-4; D is unclear. The CDR3 consists of 16 residues. The V end lost 6 bases, the J end lost 0 bases, and 15 bases lay between the germline ends. Per germline, CDR1 MDHEN and CDR2 SYDVKM. CDR3 nucleotides: TGTGCCAGCAGGCCGACGCGTCTTCTAGCCAAAAACATTCAGTACTTC. It yields the protein CASRPTRLLAKNIQYF.

This clonotype was counted a few times. This chain links TRBV29-1 with TRBJ2-5, with 8 positions matching TRBD2. The V segment lost 3 bases and the J segment 5 bases; nucleotides outside the gene matches: 5. Looked up from germline, CDR1 is SQVTM and CDR2 is ANQGSEA. The CDR3 consists of 13 residues. The CDR3 region has the DNA TGCAGCGTTGATGCGGGGGGCCGGGAGACCCAGTACTTC. This sequence encodes CSVDAGGRETQYF.